This entry features one T cell receptor (beta chain) sequence. These data are taken from a study of CD8 T cells in Susac syndrome. The RNA, about 0.45 to 1 ug, was put through reverse transcription using random hexamers. Using its own MiXCR run on the immunoSEQ multiplex PCR reads, TCRdb lists one record per CDR3 protein. The data hold approximately 190,000 distinct CDR3 sequences, with approximately 94% observed a single time. Controls comprised healthy donors matched for age and sex. TEMRA cells were enriched by FACS, while CD8+ and CD4+ T cells were obtained through a negative isolation that was performed magnetically. The germline V gene encodes CDR1 MNHEY and CDR2 SVGEGT. Between the trimmed V and J ends, which lost 4 bases and 6 bases, there was a span of 11 bases. The CDR3 runs to 13 residues.

This chain links TRBV6-2 or TRBV6-3 with TRBJ2-3; D remains ambiguous. Source material: CD4+ T cells from PBMCs. The TCR was taken from a human donor in good health. As DNA, the CDR3 is TGTGCCAGCAGTTTGCCTTATGTTGATACGCAGTATTTT. This sequence encodes CASSLPYVDTQYF.